This TCR beta chain was captured in a study of blood T cell repertoires in COVID-19. Study details: The study drew acute and convalescent COVID-19 samples from the United States, Italy and Spain.

The germline V gene encodes CDR1 LNHDA and CDR2 SQIVND (reference sequence). V was pared by 4 bases and J by 11 bases, with 3 bases of the junction left unmatched. There are 12 residues in the CDR3. Original processing methods: It was from reference gene primer amplification that nucleated cell counts were estimated. Produced via immunoSEQ multiplex PCR; TCRdb's table is partial and in-frame only. V, J and clone size were drawn from that table, and D and trimming were deduced from the DNA. Of about 31,000 clones listed, less than 90% are singletons. The chain is built from TRBV19 and TRBJ1-1; the match to TRBD1 covers 11 bases. Sequencing used peripheral blood. This TCR was recovered from a human donor with active COVID-19. The donor label of this sample is uncertain. CDR3 sequence reads: CASSTDRGRAFF. DNA of the CDR3: TGTGCCAGTAGTACGGACAGGGGGCGGGCTTTCTTT.